This is a list of T cell receptor beta chains from one sample in a study of Ad26.COV2.S vaccination and SARS-CoV-2 variants. Clones were read by immunoSEQ multiplex PCR, and TCRdb kept only the in-frame ones, dropping some. The table lists more than 300,000 clones, 70% to 90% of them singletons. The sequenced sample was peripheral blood, obtained in a trial of Ad26.COV2.S vaccine versus placebo. These receptors all stem from a person between 18 and 65 years old who received the Ad26.COV2.S COVID-19 vaccine or a placebo. CDR3s include the opening cysteine and the closing phenylalanine or tryptophan. A D gene is named only where the DNA matches it firmly. Some rows mark clone size as missing; the rest say once, few, many or name a class of expanded clone.

TRBV7-6	TRBJ2-1	once	TRBD2	CASRPDGGYEQFF	TGTGCCAGCAGACCCGACGGGGGGTATGAGCAGTTCTTC
TRBV5-4	TRBJ2-2	NA	NA	CASSFRGGLAGELFF	TGTGCCAGCAGCTTCAGGGGAGGATTGGCCGGGGAGCTGTTTTTT
TRBV6-4	TRBJ2-2	NA	NA	CASSASGSHTGELFF	TGTGCCAGCAGTGCCTCCGGGTCTCACACCGGGGAGCTGTTTTTT
TRBV19	TRBJ2-4	NA	TRBD2	CASSIGGGTDIQYF	TGTGCCAGTAGTATTGGCGGGGGAACGGACATTCAGTACTTC
TRBV6-5	TRBJ2-6	NA	NA	CASSITGAGANVLTF	TGTGCCAGCAGCATCACAGGAGCTGGGGCCAACGTCCTGACTTTC
TRBV7-3	TRBJ2-3	NA	TRBD1	CASSLRQGATTDTQYF	TGTGCCAGCAGCTTAAGACAGGGGGCCACCACAGATACGCAGTATTTT
TRBV28	TRBJ2-7	NA	TRBD1	CASSAPPGQGRGEQYF	TGTGCCAGCAGTGCGCCCCCGGGACAGGGAAGGGGCGAGCAGTACTTC
TRBV7-2	TRBJ1-1	few	NA	CASSLKNPNTEAFF	TGTGCCAGCAGCTTAAAAAACCCGAACACTGAAGCTTTCTTT
TRBV4-3	TRBJ1-2	once	NA	CASSQGRAHGGYTF	TGCGCCAGCAGCCAGGGCAGGGCCCACGGTGGCTACACCTTC
TRBV7-2	TRBJ1-1	NA	NA	CASSLVGAGAMNTEAFF	TGTGCCAGCAGCTTAGTAGGGGCAGGGGCCATGAACACTGAAGCTTTCTTT